Sequencing of this T cell receptor (beta chain) was carried out in a study of blood T cell repertoires in COVID-19. Recovery meant two consecutive negative NP/OP PCR tests, professional clearance, or resolved symptoms. TCRdb's table, derived via immunoSEQ multiplex PCR, lists solely in-frame clones and lacks some. The sample records about 190,000 clones, roughly 83% being singletons. Germline-derived CDR1 and CDR2 are SGDLS and YYNGEE. CDR3 size: 15 residues. Trimming took off 3 bases at V and 8 bases at J, with 17 bases between the two ends. The sample taken for sequencing was PBMCs or T cells enriched from blood (not recorded which). This TCR came from a young woman who had recovered from COVID-19. The V gene is TRBV9, the J gene TRBJ1-4; possibly TRBD1 for D (6 bases). CDR3 bases: TGTGCCAGCAGCGAGGGGGTCGGGGATTGGGAAAAACTGTTTTTT. Translation gives CASSEGVGDWEKLFF. The whole variable domain, remainder taken from reference TRBV9 and TRBJ1-4, is DSGVTQTPKHLITATGQRVTLRCSPRSGDLSVYWYQQSLDQGLQFLIQYYNGEERAKGNILERFSAQQFPDLHSELNLSSLELGDSALYFCASSEGVGDWEKLFFGSGTQLSVL.